The rows below give T cell receptor beta chains drawn from one sample of a study of T cell responses to AZD1222 COVID-19 vaccine. Clones were read by immunoSEQ multiplex PCR, and TCRdb kept only the in-frame ones, dropping some. The sample lists tens of thousands of clones, 86% occurring once. Here the sequenced sample was peripheral blood, taken on day 0 of AZD1222 vaccination. The receptors derive from an adult in good health. Each CDR3 is given with its conserved first and last residue. Fields, in order: D gene, V gene, J gene, clone size, CDR3 DNA, CDR3 protein. The D gene is left open where the match is weak. Clone size is stated in some rows and not others, as once, few, many or a class when expanded.

d_gene: .
v_gene: TRBV10-3
j_gene: TRBJ2-2
abundance: .
CDR3nt: TGTGCCATCAGTGAGGATTGGAAGATCCACACCGGGGAGCTGTTTTTT
CDR3aa: CAISEDWKIHTGELFF

d_gene: .
v_gene: TRBV28
j_gene: TRBJ1-1
abundance: .
CDR3nt: TGTGCCAGCAGTTTGCCCATGAACACTGAAGCTTTCTTT
CDR3aa: CASSLPMNTEAFF

d_gene: .
v_gene: TRBV3-1/TRBV3-2
j_gene: TRBJ2-7
abundance: few
CDR3nt: TGTGCCAGCAGCCGAGGACGGTCAGATACCTACGAGCAGTACTTC
CDR3aa: CASSRGRSDTYEQYF

d_gene: .
v_gene: TRBV5-6
j_gene: TRBJ1-3
abundance: .
CDR3nt: TGTGCCAGCAGCCCTGGGGCACCCGGAAACACCATATATTTT
CDR3aa: CASSPGAPGNTIYF

d_gene: .
v_gene: TRBV7-2
j_gene: TRBJ2-1
abundance: once
CDR3nt: TGTGCCAGCAGCTTAGTGCCCAAGCCCCACAATGAGCAGTTCTTC
CDR3aa: CASSLVPKPHNEQFF

d_gene: .
v_gene: TRBV7-9
j_gene: TRBJ1-6
abundance: .
CDR3nt: TGTGCCAGCAGCCAAAATGACAGGAATTCACCCCTCCACTTT
CDR3aa: CASSQNDRNSPLHF

d_gene: .
v_gene: TRBV6-5
j_gene: TRBJ2-1
abundance: .
CDR3nt: TGTGCCAGCAGTTACTCGAATAGCGCATGGGCGTTCTTC
CDR3aa: CASSYSNSAWAFF

d_gene: .
v_gene: TRBV28
j_gene: TRBJ2-7
abundance: .
CDR3nt: TGTGCCAGCAGTTTAACCTACGAGCAGTACTTC
CDR3aa: CASSLTYEQYF

d_gene: TRBD2
v_gene: TRBV24-1
j_gene: TRBJ2-1
abundance: .
CDR3nt: TGTGCCACCAGTCCCGGGACTAGCGATATGAATGAGCAGTTCTTC
CDR3aa: CATSPGTSDMNEQFF

d_gene: TRBD2
v_gene: TRBV4-1
j_gene: TRBJ2-5
abundance: .
CDR3nt: TGCGCCAGCAGCCAAGTCTTGGCGGGAGGGCGGCAAGAGACCCAGTACTTC
CDR3aa: CASSQVLAGGRQETQYF

d_gene: .
v_gene: TRBV28
j_gene: TRBJ1-4
abundance: .
CDR3nt: TGTGCCAGCAGTTTTTCCGCCCAAGAAAAACTGTTTTTT
CDR3aa: CASSFSAQEKLFF

d_gene: TRBD1
v_gene: TRBV7-9
j_gene: TRBJ2-2
abundance: .
CDR3nt: TGTGCCAGCAGCCAGGGGACAGGGGTATTGATCGGGGAGCTGTTTTTT
CDR3aa: CASSQGTGVLIGELFF

d_gene: TRBD2
v_gene: TRBV5-4
j_gene: TRBJ2-1
abundance: .
CDR3nt: TGTGCCAGCAGCAGGGGACTAGCGGGAGACAATGAGCAGTTCTTC
CDR3aa: CASSRGLAGDNEQFF

d_gene: .
v_gene: TRBV30
j_gene: TRBJ1-2
abundance: few
CDR3nt: TGTGCCTGGAATGGGGGTAACTATGGCTACACCTTC
CDR3aa: CAWNGGNYGYTF

d_gene: TRBD2
v_gene: TRBV6-5
j_gene: TRBJ2-5
abundance: .
CDR3nt: TGTGCCAGCTACCTAGCGGGAGGGATCCAAGAGACCCAGTACTTC
CDR3aa: CASYLAGGIQETQYF

d_gene: .
v_gene: TRBV6-5
j_gene: TRBJ2-2
abundance: .
CDR3nt: TGTGCCAGCAGTTACGGCAGGGGAGGGGGGGAGCTGTTTTTT
CDR3aa: CASSYGRGGGELFF

d_gene: TRBD2
v_gene: TRBV5-4
j_gene: TRBJ2-7
abundance: few
CDR3nt: TGTGCCAGCAGCCTTGAGCTAGCGGGAGGGCCGCGGGAGCAGTACTTC
CDR3aa: CASSLELAGGPREQYF

d_gene: TRBD1
v_gene: TRBV6-1
j_gene: TRBJ2-5
abundance: .
CDR3nt: TGTGCCAGCAGTGAACGGGACAGCTCAGAGACCCAGTACTTC
CDR3aa: CASSERDSSETQYF

d_gene: TRBD2
v_gene: TRBV4-1
j_gene: TRBJ2-4
abundance: .
CDR3nt: TGCGCCAGCAGCCAATCTAGCGGGAGTTCGAACATTCAGTACTTC
CDR3aa: CASSQSSGSSNIQYF

d_gene: .
v_gene: TRBV28
j_gene: TRBJ1-2
abundance: .
CDR3nt: TGTGCCAGCAGTTCGGAAGGGGATAACTATGGCTACACCTTC
CDR3aa: CASSSEGDNYGYTF

d_gene: .
v_gene: TRBV27
j_gene: TRBJ2-7
abundance: .
CDR3nt: TGTGCCAGCAGTTTCGGAGGACGGGACTACGAGCAGTACTTC
CDR3aa: CASSFGGRDYEQYF

d_gene: .
v_gene: TRBV29-1
j_gene: TRBJ1-1
abundance: .
CDR3nt: TGCAGCGCCCGGTATGAGAACACTGAAGCTTTCTTT
CDR3aa: CSARYENTEAFF

d_gene: TRBD2
v_gene: TRBV5-5
j_gene: TRBJ2-7
abundance: .
CDR3nt: TGTGCCAGCAGCTCTAGACTAGCGGGCAACTTCTACGAGCAGTACTTC
CDR3aa: CASSSRLAGNFYEQYF

d_gene: .
v_gene: TRBV20-1
j_gene: TRBJ1-5
abundance: .
CDR3nt: TGCAGTGCTAGTAGGGGCTTGAGGACGGGAAGCAATCAGCCCCAGCATTTT
CDR3aa: CSASRGLRTGSNQPQHF

d_gene: .
v_gene: TRBV3-1/TRBV3-2
j_gene: TRBJ1-1
abundance: .
CDR3nt: TGTGCCAGCAGCCATCTCACTCAGGGGTACCACTACACTGAAGCTTTCTTT
CDR3aa: CASSHLTQGYHYTEAFF